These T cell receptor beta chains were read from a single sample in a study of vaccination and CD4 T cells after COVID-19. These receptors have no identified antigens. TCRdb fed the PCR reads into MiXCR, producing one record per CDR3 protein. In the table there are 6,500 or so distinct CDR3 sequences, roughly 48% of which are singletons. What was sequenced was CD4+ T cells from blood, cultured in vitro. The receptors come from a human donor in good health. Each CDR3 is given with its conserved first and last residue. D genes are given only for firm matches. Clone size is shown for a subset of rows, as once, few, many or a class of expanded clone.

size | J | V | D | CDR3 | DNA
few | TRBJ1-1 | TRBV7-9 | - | CASGGRAYTEAFF | TGTGCCAGCGGGGGTCGGGCCTACACTGAAGCTTTCTTT
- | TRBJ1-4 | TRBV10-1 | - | CASLGTGQLEEKLFF | TGCGCCAGTCTGGGGACCGGGCAGCTTGAGGAAAAACTGTTTTTT
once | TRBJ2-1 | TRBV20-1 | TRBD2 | CSARRGTSGGNEQFF | TGCAGTGCTCGCAGGGGGACTAGCGGAGGGAATGAGCAGTTCTTC
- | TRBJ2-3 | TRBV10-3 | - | CAISPGVADTQYF | TGTGCCATCAGCCCCGGGGTCGCAGATACGCAGTATTTT
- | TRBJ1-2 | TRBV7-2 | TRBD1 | CASSLETGTYYGYTF | TGTGCCAGCAGCTTAGAGACAGGGACATATTATGGCTACACCTTC
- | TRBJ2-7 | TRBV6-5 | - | CASSYTLYEQYF | TGTGCCAGCAGTTACACGCTCTACGAGCAGTACTTC
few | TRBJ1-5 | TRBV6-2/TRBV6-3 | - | CASSYSISVSNQPQHF | TGTGCCAGCAGTTACTCGATATCCGTTAGCAATCAGCCCCAGCATTTT
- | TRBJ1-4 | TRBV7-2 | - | CASSLLPGEKLFF | TGTGCCAGCAGCTTACTTCCCGGAGAAAAACTGTTTTTT
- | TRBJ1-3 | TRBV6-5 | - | CASSYINSPNSGNTIYF | TGTGCCAGCAGTTATATCAACAGCCCGAACTCTGGAAACACCATATATTTT
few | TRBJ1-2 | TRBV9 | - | CASSASPGAGYGYTF | TGTGCCAGCAGCGCGTCACCGGGGGCAGGCTATGGCTACACCTTC
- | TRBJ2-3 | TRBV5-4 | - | CASSLDTDTQYF | TGTGCCAGCAGCTTGGACACAGATACGCAGTATTTT
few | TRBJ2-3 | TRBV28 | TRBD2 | CASYSGGTDTQYF | TGTGCCAGCTATAGCGGGGGGACAGATACGCAGTATTTT
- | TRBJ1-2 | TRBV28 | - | CASTSTSHGGYTF | TGTGCCAGCACCTCGACATCCCACGGTGGCTACACCTTC
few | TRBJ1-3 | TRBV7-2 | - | CASSLNYGNTIYF | TGTGCCAGCAGTTTAAACTATGGAAACACCATATATTTT
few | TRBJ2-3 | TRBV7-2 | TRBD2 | CASSLGLARVNTDTQYF | TGTGCCAGCAGCCTGGGACTAGCTAGGGTTAACACAGATACGCAGTATTTT
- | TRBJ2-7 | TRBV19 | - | CASSSRMEQYF | TGTGCCAGTAGTTCCAGGATGGAGCAGTACTTC
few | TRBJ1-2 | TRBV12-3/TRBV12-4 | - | CASSEQGRLTGYTF | TGTGCCAGCAGCGAACAGGGTCGCCTAACTGGCTACACCTTC
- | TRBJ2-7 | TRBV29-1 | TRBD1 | CSAADGTGGYEQYF | TGCAGCGCCGCCGATGGGACAGGGGGCTACGAGCAGTACTTC
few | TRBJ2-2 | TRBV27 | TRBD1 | CASRKQGAGELFF | TGTGCCAGCAGAAAACAGGGGGCCGGGGAGCTGTTTTTT
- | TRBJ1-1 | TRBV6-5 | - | CASSYQGGVSTEAFF | TGTGCCAGCAGTTACCAGGGAGGGGTGAGCACTGAAGCTTTCTTT
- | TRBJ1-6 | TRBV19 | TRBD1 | CASSMFGGQGDSPLHF | TGTGCCAGTAGTATGTTTGGGGGACAGGGGGATTCACCCCTCCACTTT
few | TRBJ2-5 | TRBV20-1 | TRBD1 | CSAMGTGMGETQYF | TGCAGTGCCATGGGGACAGGCATGGGAGAGACCCAGTACTTC
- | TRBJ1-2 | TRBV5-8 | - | CASSLGNYGYTF | TGTGCCAGCAGCTTGGGGAACTATGGCTACACCTTC
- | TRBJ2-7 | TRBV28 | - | CASRGSYEQYF | TGTGCCAGCAGAGGCTCCTACGAGCAGTACTTC
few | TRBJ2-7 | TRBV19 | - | CASSGRQGPSYEQYF | TGTGCCAGTAGTGGGCGGCAGGGACCATCCTACGAGCAGTACTTC
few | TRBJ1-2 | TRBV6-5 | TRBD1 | CASSYGDRGQNYGYTF | TGTGCCAGCAGTTACGGGGACAGGGGGCAGAACTATGGCTACACCTTC
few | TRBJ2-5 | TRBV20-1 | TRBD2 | CSARDWTSVQETQYF | TGCAGTGCTAGAGATTGGACTAGCGTGCAAGAGACCCAGTACTTC
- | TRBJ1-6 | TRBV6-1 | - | CASSPSIDDRLYNSPLHF | TGTGCCAGCAGTCCAAGCATCGACGACAGGCTTTATAATTCACCCCTCCACTTT
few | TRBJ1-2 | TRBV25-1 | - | CASSDHAGPLYGYTF | TGTGCCAGCAGTGATCACGCAGGGCCTTTATATGGCTACACCTTC
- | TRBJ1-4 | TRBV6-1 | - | CASSERRGTGEKLFF | TGTGCCAGCAGTGAAAGGAGGGGGACCGGTGAAAAACTGTTTTTT
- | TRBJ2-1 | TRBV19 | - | CASRSSGSSYNEQFF | TGTGCCAGTAGGAGTAGCGGCAGCTCCTACAATGAGCAGTTCTTC
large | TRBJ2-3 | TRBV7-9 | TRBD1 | CASSLTGFEDTQYF | TGTGCCAGCAGCTTGACAGGGTTCGAAGATACGCAGTATTTT
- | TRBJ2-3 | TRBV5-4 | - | CASSLGVLSGSTDTQYF | TGTGCCAGCAGCTTGGGCGTCCTAAGCGGAAGCACAGATACGCAGTATTTT
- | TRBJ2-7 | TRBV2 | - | CASSPASYEQYF | TGTGCCAGCAGCCCAGCATCCTACGAGCAGTACTTC
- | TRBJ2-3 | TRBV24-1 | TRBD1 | CATSDPGGADTQYF | TGTGCCACCAGTGATCCAGGGGGAGCAGATACGCAGTATTTT
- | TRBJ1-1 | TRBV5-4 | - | CASSPLSGTEAFF | TGTGCCAGCAGCCCCCTATCCGGGACTGAAGCTTTCTTT
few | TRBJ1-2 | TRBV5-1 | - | CASSLDLVGYTF | TGCGCCAGCAGCCTTGACCTGGTCGGCTACACCTTC
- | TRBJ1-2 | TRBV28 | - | CASSLGGVYGYTF | TGTGCCAGCAGTTTGGGGGGCGTTTATGGCTACACCTTC
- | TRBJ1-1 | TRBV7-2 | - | CASSLGPMNTEAFF | TGTGCCAGCAGCTTGGGACCCATGAACACTGAAGCTTTCTTT
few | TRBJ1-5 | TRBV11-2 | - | CASSLDRGQPQHF | TGTGCCAGCAGCTTAGACAGGGGACAGCCCCAGCATTTT
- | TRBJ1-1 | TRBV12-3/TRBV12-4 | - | CVNSRGLNTEAFF | TGTGTCAACAGCAGGGGACTGAACACTGAAGCTTTCTTT
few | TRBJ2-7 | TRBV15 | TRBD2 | CATSRDLGTSGRPSYEQYF | TGTGCCACCAGCAGAGATTTGGGGACTAGCGGGCGTCCCTCCTACGAGCAGTACTTC
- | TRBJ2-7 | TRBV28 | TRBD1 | CASRPHGDRDEQYF | TGTGCCAGCAGACCCCACGGGGACAGGGACGAGCAGTACTTC
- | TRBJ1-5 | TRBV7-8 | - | CASSHAGRYSNQPQHF | TGTGCCAGCAGCCACGCGGGACGATATAGCAATCAGCCCCAGCATTTT
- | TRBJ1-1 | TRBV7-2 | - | CASSPEVRARGTEAFF | TGTGCCAGCAGCCCCGAAGTTCGGGCGCGGGGCACTGAAGCTTTCTTT
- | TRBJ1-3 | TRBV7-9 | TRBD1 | CASSNRAGDRARTGNTIYF | TGTGCCAGCAGCAACAGGGCCGGTGACAGGGCTCGAACTGGAAACACCATATATTTT
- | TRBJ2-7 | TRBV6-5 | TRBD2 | CAGSTRLAASDEQYF | TGTGCCGGCAGTACTCGACTAGCGGCCTCTGACGAGCAGTACTTC
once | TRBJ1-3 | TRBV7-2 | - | CASSLTGSSGNTIYF | TGTGCCAGCAGCCTCACAGGGAGCTCTGGAAACACCATATATTTT
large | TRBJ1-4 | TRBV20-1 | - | CSAKGQQAEKLFF | TGCAGTGCTAAGGGACAACAGGCTGAAAAACTGTTTTTT
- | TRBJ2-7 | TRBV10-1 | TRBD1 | CASRGTGVFYEQYF | TGCGCCAGCAGGGGGACAGGGGTCTTCTACGAGCAGTACTTC
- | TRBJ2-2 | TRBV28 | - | CASSLISRPVETGELFF | TGTGCCAGCAGTTTAATCTCGAGGCCAGTGGAGACCGGGGAGCTGTTTTTT
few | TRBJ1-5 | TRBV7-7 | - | CASSSLDRNQPQHF | TGTGCCAGCAGCTCCCTGGACAGAAATCAGCCCCAGCATTTT
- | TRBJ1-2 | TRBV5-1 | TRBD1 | CASSLDVRGVGYTF | TGCGCCAGCAGCTTGGACGTCAGGGGGGTAGGCTACACCTTC